These 30 T cell receptor beta chains share one sample of origin, sequenced in a study of identical twins. TCRdb independently ran MiXCR on the 5' RACE reads; one entry per CDR3 protein. The sample lists a few hundred thousand distinct CDR3 sequences, roughly 24% seen once, with about 3% in the top ten. This same sample was also part of a study on T cells expressing NK-cell markers.

The specimen sequenced was CD4+ T cells sorted from blood. All receptors derive from a woman under 30 in good health.

This clonotype came up a few times. This chain connects TRBV20-1 to TRBJ2-1, with TRBD2 identical over 10 bases. V dropped 0 bases and J dropped 10; count of bases not matched to a gene: 6. The V gene's germline CDR1 is DFQATT and CDR2 SNEGSKA (reference sequence). This CDR3 region has 14 residues. DNA of the CDR3: TGCAGTGCTAGAGATCCGCTAGCGGGGGACGAGCAGTTCTTC. Translation: CSARDPLAGDEQFF.

This clonotype was found many times. The chain is built from TRBV20-1 and TRBJ2-5; no firm D call. This CDR3 contains 15 residues. V lost 0 bases and J lost 2, with 13 bases in between. Germline CDR1 reads DFQATT; CDR2 reads SNEGSKA (reference sequence). For the CDR3, the DNA is TGCAGTGCTAGAGATTTAGGCTCGAATCAAGAGACCCAGTACTTC. Its translation is CSARDLGSNQETQYF.

The rearrangement uses TRBV7-9 and TRBJ1-1, with no clear D. The V end was cut by 3 bases, the J end by 1 base, with 9 bases between. Germline CDR1 SEHNR, CDR2 FQNEAQ (reference sequence). There are 14 residues in the CDR3. The DNA for the CDR3 is TGTGCCAGCAGCTTCCCGGGCCCGAACACTGAAGCTTTCTTT. Its protein is CASSFPGPNTEAFF.

This clonotype was detected only a few times. The V gene is TRBV15, the J gene TRBJ1-1, with D hard to call. CDR3 size: 16 residues. CDR1 LNHNV and CDR2 YYDKDF come from the germline V gene (reference sequence). With 0 bases removed from V and 8 bases from J, the gap between germline ends came to 19 bases. CDR3: CATSREMRLLPGEAFF. CDR3 coding DNA: TGTGCCACCAGCAGAGAAATGAGGCTTCTCCCCGGGGAAGCTTTCTTT.

This clonotype was observed a few times. The chain links TRBV4-3 to TRBJ2-1; possible D gene TRBD2, 6 bases. The germline V and J ends were trimmed by 3 bases and 2 bases, with 11 bases remaining between them. This CDR3 region has 15 residues. Germline CDR1 LGHNA, CDR2 YSLEER. The chain's CDR3 is CASSQLATTYNEQFF. In nucleotides, the CDR3 is TGCGCCAGCAGCCAGCTAGCGACTACCTACAATGAGCAGTTCTTC.

The chain carries TRBV19 and TRBJ2-1; D is perhaps TRBD1 or TRBD2 (6 bases each). This CDR3 is built from 16 residues. Looked up from germline, CDR1 is LNHDA and CDR2 is SQIVND (reference sequence). Deletions cut 0 bases from V and 4 bases from J, with 13 bases between. The CDR3 sequence: CASSIDVGAGYNEQFF. The CDR3 DNA sequence: TGTGCCAGTAGTATAGATGTGGGGGCGGGATACAATGAGCAGTTCTTC.

CDR3 DNA: TGTGCCAGCAGTCCGTCAGGCGGGCTGAACACTGAAGCTTTCTTT. Protein product: CASSPSGGLNTEAFF. V usage is TRBV2 and J usage is TRBJ1-1; unclear D gene. Trimming pared 5 bases from V and 0 bases from J, leaving 13 bases between. Per the germline V gene, CDR1 is SNHLY and CDR2 is FYNNEI. This CDR3 is built from 15 residues.

CDR3 region: CASSLQGQHGYTF. As DNA, the CDR3 is TGTGCCAGCAGTTTGCAGGGGCAACATGGCTACACCTTC. The rearrangement joins TRBV6-5 to TRBJ1-2; maybe TRBD1 (6 bases). V lost 4 bases and J 6 bases, leaving 12 bases between the germline ends. Germline CDR1 MNHEY, CDR2 SVGAGI. CDR3 length: 13 residues.

This sequence joins TRBV28 and TRBJ2-7, with TRBD1 identical over 9 bases. Trimming removed 6 bases from V and 4 bases from J; junction bases left unmatched: 10. The CDR3 is 15 amino acids. Germline V gene data show CDR1 as MDHEN and CDR2 as SYDVKM. The CDR3 sequence is CASSAADRGLYEQYF. Here the CDR3 DNA reads TGTGCCAGCAGCGCCGCGGACAGGGGTTTGTACGAGCAGTACTTC.

The rearrangement links TRBV29-1 to TRBJ2-7; no clear D. Germline V gives CDR1 SQVTM, CDR2 ANQGSEA. The CDR3 runs to 13 residues. V dropped 4 bases and J dropped 0 bases, with 10 bases sitting between them. The CDR3 spells CSVAAAVSYEQYF. The CDR3 DNA reads TGCAGCGTTGCGGCGGCCGTCTCCTACGAGCAGTACTTC.

This clonotype has more than one count but fewer than ten. This chain connects TRBV27 to TRBJ2-5; D is perhaps TRBD2 (6 bases). Germline lookup yields CDR1 MNHEY and CDR2 SMNVEV (reference sequence). Trimming stripped 6 bases from V and 6 bases from J, with 17 bases between. This CDR3 is built from 14 residues. The CDR3 protein is CASSFLGGQKTQYF. Written as DNA, the CDR3 is TGTGCCAGCAGCTTCCTGGGGGGTCAGAAGACCCAGTACTTC.

This clonotype showed up just a few times. The chain is built from TRBV29-1 and TRBJ2-3, with D uncertain. CDR3 length: 14 residues. Deletions cut 5 bases from V and 4 bases from J, with 16 bases between. Germline V gene sequence: CDR1 SQVTM, CDR2 ANQGSEA. The CDR3 region is CSVLRRRGADTQYF. For the CDR3, the DNA is TGCAGCGTTCTGAGGCGGCGTGGAGCAGATACGCAGTATTTT.

The chain carries TRBV5-1 and TRBJ2-3; the match to TRBD1 covers 8 bases. CDR3 length: 14 amino acids. The germline V gene encodes CDR1 SGHRS and CDR2 YFSETQ. Trimming took 4 bases from V and 6 from J; bases not matched to a gene: 7. The CDR3: CASSPGQVSDTQYF. The CDR3 bases are TGCGCCAGCAGCCCGGGACAGGTTTCCGATACGCAGTATTTT.

The chain is built from TRBV20-1 and TRBJ2-4; 9 nucleotides match TRBD1. V shed 6 bases and J 15 bases; nucleotides not matched to a gene: 15. The CDR3 runs to 13 residues. The germline V gene encodes CDR1 DFQATT and CDR2 SNEGSKA (reference sequence). The CDR3 spells CSAKRQQGALGYF. The CDR3 bases are TGCAGTGCCAAGCGGCAACAGGGGGCCCTTGGGTACTTC.

This clonotype was found a few times. The chain links TRBV12-3 or TRBV12-4 to TRBJ2-1; 9 nucleotides line up with TRBD2. This CDR3 has 15 amino acids. The J segment lost 9 bases and the V segment lost 4 bases, leaving 10 bases of the junction unmatched. As DNA, the CDR3 is TGTGCCAGCAGTTACTATAGCGGGGGCCCAGTTGAGCAGTTCTTC. This sequence encodes CASSYYSGGPVEQFF.

The rearrangement links TRBV12-3 or TRBV12-4 to TRBJ2-7; 9 positions agree with TRBD2. This CDR3 region has 13 residues. V shed 6 bases, J shed 5 bases, and the junction held 5 bases outside the gene matches. The CDR3 bases are TGTGCCAGCAGCCGCGGGAGGGCCCACGAGCAGTACTTC. Translation gives CASSRGRAHEQYF.

The chain couples TRBV6-2 or TRBV6-3 to TRBJ2-7; possibly TRBD2 for D (6 bases). The CDR3 is made up of 13 amino acids. Germline V gene lookup returns CDR1 MNHEY and CDR2 SVGEGT. V lost 4 bases to trimming and J lost 3 bases, with 10 bases between them. CDR3 in DNA: TGTGCCAGCAGTTGGAGGGGTATCTACGAGCAGTACTTC. It specifies CASSWRGIYEQYF.

V is TRBV10-3 and J is TRBJ2-7; TRBD2 matches at 7 bases. The CDR3 runs to 13 residues. From germline, CDR1 is ENHRY and CDR2 SYGVKD. V trimming: 10 bases; J trimming: 2 bases; junction bases outside the gene matches: 8. The CDR3 spells CANGPSGTYEQYF. The CDR3 region has the DNA TGTGCCAACGGTCCTAGCGGAACCTACGAGCAGTACTTC.

The chain combines TRBV20-1 with TRBJ1-3; D unresolved. Trimming took 3 bases from V and 0 from J, leaving 9 bases between them. Germline V gives CDR1 DFQATT, CDR2 SNEGSKA (reference sequence). The CDR3 has 14 amino acids. The CDR3 region is CSASFRGSGNTIYF. CDR3 DNA: TGCAGTGCTAGTTTCCGGGGCTCTGGAAACACCATATATTTT.

This clonotype was observed a handful of times. V usage is TRBV5-6 and J usage is TRBJ1-5, with a weak D call TRBD1 (6 bases). This CDR3 has 16 residues. CDR1 and CDR2 from the germline V gene are SGHDT and YYEEEE. Trimming left V 1 base short and J 5 bases short, with 16 bases between. The CDR3 DNA is TGTGCCAGCAGCTTGCGGCGCTCAGGGGAGGATCAGCCCCAGCATTTT. Its protein is CASSLRRSGEDQPQHF.

The V gene is TRBV29-1, the J gene TRBJ1-1; 9 bases fit TRBD1. The CDR3 contains 15 residues. The V gene end was trimmed by 7 bases and the J gene end by 7 bases; junction bases not matched to a gene: 16. Germline assignment: CDR1 SQVTM and CDR2 ANQGSEA. In DNA form, the CDR3 reads TGCAGCGGGGAGAAACAGGGGGCCTATCCCTTTGAAGCTTTCTTT. It specifies CSGEKQGAYPFEAFF.

This chain connects TRBV4-2 to TRBJ2-3; D is uncertain. CDR1 and CDR2 from the germline V gene are LGHNA and YNFKEQ. This CDR3 is 14 amino acids long. V was pared by 1 base and J by 2 bases, with 7 bases between. CDR3 residues: CASSQGQATDTQYF. The CDR3 nucleotides are TGTGCCAGCAGCCAAGGGCAGGCCACAGATACGCAGTATTTT.

Note on this clonotype: No conserved phenylalanine or tryptophan is present at the end of the CDR3, so a read error is the likely explanation. The limits of the CDR3 on the DNA are not certain, so only TCRdb's listed CDR3 is given. The chain links TRBV6-2 or TRBV6-3 to TRBJ2-3; the table's D call TRBD2 went unverified against the DNA. Looked up from germline, CDR1 is MNHEY and CDR2 is SVGEGT. The CDR3 region is 13 residues in length, termini included. The CDR3 is CASSYSRLAGTVL.

The chain joins TRBV20-1 to TRBJ1-2; D gene ambiguous. The germline CDR1 and CDR2 sequences are DFQATT and SNEGSKA (reference sequence). The V end was cut by 6 bases, the J end by 4 bases, with 15 bases between. The CDR3 length is 13 residues. The CDR3 reads CSATLAGVYGYTF. As DNA, the CDR3 is TGCAGTGCCACTTTGGCGGGCGTCTATGGCTACACCTTC.

This clonotype appeared a few times. The V call is TRBV12-5, the J call TRBJ1-1; D is perhaps TRBD1 (6 bases). CDR1 LGHNT and CDR2 FRNRAP come from the germline V gene. CDR3 size: 13 residues. V was trimmed by 2 bases and J by 4 bases, leaving 8 bases between them. The CDR3 spells CASGLQGGTEAFF. CDR3 sequence (DNA): TGTGCTAGTGGTTTGCAAGGGGGCACTGAAGCTTTCTTT.

The CDR3 spells CASSLSTGGRVETQYF. For the CDR3, the DNA is TGCGCCAGCAGCTTGTCGACAGGGGGTAGAGTGGAGACCCAGTACTTC. This chain joins TRBV5-1 and TRBJ2-5, with TRBD1 matching over 9 bases. In germline, CDR1 is SGHRS, CDR2 YFSETQ. This CDR3 region has 16 residues. Germline trimming cut 1 base from V and 5 bases from J; bases unmatched to any gene: 9.

This clonotype has more than one count but fewer than ten. The chain couples TRBV20-1 to TRBJ2-3; D uncertain. The ends were cut back, 6 bases at V and 0 bases at J, with 10 bases in the middle. CDR3 length: 13 residues. Germline V gives CDR1 DFQATT, CDR2 SNEGSKA (reference sequence). CDR3 protein: CSAEWASTDTQYF. DNA of the CDR3: TGCAGTGCCGAATGGGCTAGCACAGATACGCAGTATTTT.

The chain links TRBV20-1 to TRBJ2-7; 11 positions match TRBD2. This CDR3 has 17 residues. V lost 6 bases to trimming and J lost 3 bases; unmatched junction nucleotides: 16. The V gene's germline CDR1 is DFQATT and CDR2 SNEGSKA (reference sequence). CDR3 region: CSAVPGLAAPRGYEQYF. The CDR3 nucleotides read TGCAGTGCAGTCCCGGGACTAGCGGCTCCGCGGGGCTACGAGCAGTACTTC.

This chain connects TRBV6-1 to TRBJ1-6; 8 bases align to TRBD1. The CDR3 is made up of 14 amino acids. Germline CDR1 and CDR2: MNHNS and SASEGT. V lost 7 bases, J lost 7 bases, and 6 bases stayed unmatched. For the CDR3, the DNA is TGTGCCAGCAAGGGGTGGACAGGGAATTCACCCCTCCACTTT. Translated: CASKGWTGNSPLHF.

This clonotype was detected a few times. This rearrangement joins TRBV11-2 to TRBJ2-2; perhaps TRBD1 as D (6 bases). The CDR3 covers 15 residues. Trimming cost V 5 bases and J 3 bases, with 13 bases left between them. Germline V lookup: CDR1 SGHAT, CDR2 FQNNGV. CDR3 region: CASSTPRGHTGELFF. CDR3 DNA sequence: TGTGCCAGCAGCACACCCAGGGGACACACCGGGGAGCTGTTTTTT.